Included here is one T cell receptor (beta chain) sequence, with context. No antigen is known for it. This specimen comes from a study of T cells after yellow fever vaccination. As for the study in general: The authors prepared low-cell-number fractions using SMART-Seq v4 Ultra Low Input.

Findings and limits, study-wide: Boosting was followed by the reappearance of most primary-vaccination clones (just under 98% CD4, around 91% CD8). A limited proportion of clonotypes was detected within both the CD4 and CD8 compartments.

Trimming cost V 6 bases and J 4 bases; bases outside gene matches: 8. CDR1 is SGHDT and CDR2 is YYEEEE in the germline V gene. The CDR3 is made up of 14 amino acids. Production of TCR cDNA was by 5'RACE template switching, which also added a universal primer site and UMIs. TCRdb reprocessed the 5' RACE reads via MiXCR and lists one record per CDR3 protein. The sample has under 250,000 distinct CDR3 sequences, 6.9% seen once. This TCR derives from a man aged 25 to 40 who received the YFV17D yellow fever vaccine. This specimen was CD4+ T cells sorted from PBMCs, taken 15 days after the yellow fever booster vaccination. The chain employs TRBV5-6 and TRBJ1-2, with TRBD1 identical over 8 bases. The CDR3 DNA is TGTGCCAGCACCCCGGACAGGGACCTCTATGGCTACACCTTC. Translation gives CASTPDRDLYGYTF.